This passage covers 10 T cell receptor beta chains from one sample sequenced in a study of blood T cell repertoires in COVID-19 (dated by TCRdb to 2019 to 2021). Libraries came from the immunoSEQ multiplex PCR assay. The clones in this table, taken by TCRdb from immuneACCESS, are in-frame only. Not every clone is retained; where verified, under half of the shortfall comes from an unresolved V gene, and the cause of the rest is unknown. The sample table contains roughly 280,000 clones; only one count was recorded for approximately 87% of them. The biggest ten clones account for roughly 4.5% of the sample. The sequenced material came from peripheral blood. The receptors originated from a man aged 55-75 years who had recovered from COVID-19.

This clone was counted once. The rearrangement joins TRBV7-3 to TRBJ2-2, with 9 positions matching TRBD1. The CDR3 sequence is 15 residues long. Germline V lookup: CDR1 SGHTA, CDR2 FQGTGA. Trimming took 7 bases from V and 2 from J; bases not matched to a gene: 5. The CDR3 sequence: CASNTGQGNTGELFF. Written as DNA, the CDR3 is TGTGCCAGCAACACGGGACAGGGAAACACCGGGGAGCTGTTTTTT.

This clone was seen at least ten times. The V call is TRBV24-1, the J call TRBJ2-3; maybe TRBD1 (6 bases). V lost 3 bases and J lost 3, with 12 bases in between. In germline, CDR1 is KGHDR, CDR2 SFDVKD. The CDR3 is 15 amino acids. CDR3 nucleotide sequence: TGTGCCACCAGTGATCAAACAGGGTTAACAGATACGCAGTATTTT. It codes for CATSDQTGLTDTQYF.

The chain has TRBV3-1 (or the pseudogene TRBV3-2) and TRBJ1-6; the D is unclear. CDR1 is LGHDT, CDR2 YNNKEL, per germline (reference sequence). Trimming pared 0 bases from V and 7 bases from J, leaving 7 bases between. The CDR3 runs to 14 residues. CDR3 residues: CASSQDMRNSPLHF. DNA for the CDR3: TGTGCCAGCAGCCAAGATATGCGCAATTCACCCCTCCACTTT.

This clone was detected only a few times. This chain uses TRBV30 with TRBJ1-1; TRBD1 matches 7 bases. From germline, CDR1 is GTSNPN and CDR2 SVGIG (reference sequence). Trimming removed 3 bases from V and 5 bases from J; junction bases left unmatched: 12. CDR3 length: 15 amino acids. The CDR3 nucleotides read TGTGCCTGGAGGTCCCCGCAGGGGGGTGGGACTGAAGCTTTCTTT. It yields the protein CAWRSPQGGGTEAFF.

The chain has TRBV6-5 and TRBJ1-2; 9 nucleotides agree with TRBD1. V shed 0 bases and J 5 bases; nucleotides not matched to a gene: 4. There are 15 residues in the CDR3. Germline assignment: CDR1 MNHEY and CDR2 SVGAGI. The CDR3 DNA sequence: TGTGCCAGCAGTTACTCGGACAGGGGCACATATGGCTACACCTTC. Residues: CASSYSDRGTYGYTF.

CDR3 in DNA: TGTGCCACCTATGGACACGTAGTTAATGAAAAACTGTTTTTT. Protein: CATYGHVVNEKLFF. The chain joins TRBV6-5 to TRBJ1-4; TRBD1 might be the D (5 bases). The length of the CDR3 is 14 residues. The germline gives CDR1 MNHEY, CDR2 SVGAGI. V shed 10 bases and J shed 4 bases, with 16 bases lying between them.

V usage is TRBV3-1 (or the pseudogene TRBV3-2) and J usage is TRBJ1-6; D unresolved. This CDR3 spans 13 amino acids. Germline values: CDR1 LGHDT, CDR2 YNNKEL (reference sequence). Trimming removed 0 bases from V and 10 bases from J, with 7 bases in between. CDR3 nucleotide sequence: TGTGCCAGCAGCCAAGAGGGCTTCTCACCCCTCCACTTT. This gives the protein CASSQEGFSPLHF.

The chain joins TRBV29-1 to TRBJ1-2; the D gene is possibly TRBD1 (6 bases). The germline gives CDR1 SQVTM, CDR2 ANQGSEA. Trimming cost V 7 bases and J 8 bases, with 14 bases left between them. The CDR3 has 11 amino acids. CDR3 in amino acids: CSGGGTFGYTF. Here the CDR3 DNA reads TGCAGCGGGGGCGGGACATTCGGCTACACCTTC.

V gene TRBV19 combines with J gene TRBJ2-5; tentative D call: TRBD2 (5 bases). CDR3 length: 16 amino acids. Trimming cost V 0 bases and J 3 bases, with 14 bases left between them. Germline-derived CDR1 and CDR2 are LNHDA and SQIVND (reference sequence). As DNA, the CDR3 is TGTGCCAGTAGTATAGATGAAGTTCGAGGGAAAGAGACCCAGTACTTC. As protein: CASSIDEVRGKETQYF. Combining the CDR3 with reference TRBV19 and TRBJ2-5 gives the whole variable domain DGGITQSPKYLFRKEGQNVTLSCEQNLNHDAMYWYRQDPGQGLRLIYYSQIVNDFQKGDIAEGYSVSREKKESFPLTVTSAQKNPTAFYLCASSIDEVRGKETQYFGPGTRLLVL.

The chain recombines TRBV7-9 with TRBJ2-1; 7 nucleotides line up with TRBD2. Germline CDR1 and CDR2: SEHNR and FQNEAQ (reference sequence). The CDR3 is 15 residues long. J gave up 7 bases and V 3 bases, and 9 bases lay outside the gene matches. The CDR3: CASSFLAVGSNEQFF. CDR3 sequence (DNA): TGTGCCAGCAGCTTTCTAGCGGTGGGGTCGAATGAGCAGTTCTTC.